A selection of T cell receptor beta chains follows, all from one sample in a study of CD8 T cells in ankylosing spondylitis. TCRdb used MiXCR to reprocess the 5' RACE reads, holding one entry per CDR3 protein. In the table there are about 130,000 distinct CDR3 sequences, around 9% of which are singletons. Sequencing input: blood, either unsorted or a sorted T cell fraction (not recorded which). The receptors derive from a male donor with ankylosing spondylitis or in good health (not recorded which). The CDR3 runs from the conserved cysteine through the conserved F or W. Fields, in order: J gene, clone size, V gene, CDR3 protein. The listing skips clone size in some rows; elsewhere it reads once, few, many or a size class.

j_call: TRBJ2-7; clone_size: many; v_call: TRBV7-8; cdr3_aa: CASSLAVAASSYEQYF
j_call: TRBJ2-7; clone_size: many; v_call: TRBV6-1; cdr3_aa: CASRKNRVSYEQYF
j_call: TRBJ2-3; clone_size: many; v_call: TRBV9; cdr3_aa: CASSPGTSETDTQYF
j_call: TRBJ2-4; clone_size: many; v_call: TRBV4-2; cdr3_aa: CASSQEGPSGSLNIQYF
j_call: TRBJ2-1; clone_size: many; v_call: TRBV24-1; cdr3_aa: CATSDSGGLATSYDEQFF
j_call: TRBJ1-6; clone_size: many; v_call: TRBV29-1; cdr3_aa: CSVKVADSPLHF
j_call: TRBJ2-2; clone_size: NA; v_call: TRBV20-1; cdr3_aa: CSARANRNTGELFF
j_call: TRBJ2-7; clone_size: few; v_call: TRBV10-3; cdr3_aa: CAISDPGTGGWNEQYF
j_call: TRBJ2-3; clone_size: few; v_call: TRBV12-3/TRBV12-4; cdr3_aa: CASSPIGGRTDTQYF
j_call: TRBJ2-5; clone_size: many; v_call: TRBV4-3; cdr3_aa: CASSQDLAGGETQYF
j_call: TRBJ2-3; clone_size: many; v_call: TRBV29-1; cdr3_aa: CSSTVRKREVVDTQYF
j_call: TRBJ1-2; clone_size: NA; v_call: TRBV7-2; cdr3_aa: CASSLAFRGANYGYTF
j_call: TRBJ2-1; clone_size: NA; v_call: TRBV20-1; cdr3_aa: CSPPRRASGRGNEQFF
j_call: TRBJ2-7; clone_size: many; v_call: TRBV5-6; cdr3_aa: CASSRVVDPSGEQYF
j_call: TRBJ2-1; clone_size: many; v_call: TRBV5-1; cdr3_aa: CASRRTGGEAYNEQFF
j_call: TRBJ2-5; clone_size: few; v_call: TRBV20-1; cdr3_aa: CSAGLAGGVGKTQYF
j_call: TRBJ2-7; clone_size: many; v_call: TRBV12-3/TRBV12-4; cdr3_aa: CASSWTPTLSYEQYF
j_call: TRBJ1-4; clone_size: many; v_call: TRBV12-3/TRBV12-4; cdr3_aa: CASSRMQVGNEKLFF
j_call: TRBJ2-3; clone_size: many; v_call: TRBV4-1; cdr3_aa: CASSQGPSGRAGVDTQYF
j_call: TRBJ1-2; clone_size: many; v_call: TRBV20-1; cdr3_aa: CSARGDGGFGYTF
j_call: TRBJ2-1; clone_size: NA; v_call: TRBV24-1; cdr3_aa: CATSETGSSYNEQFF
j_call: TRBJ2-1; clone_size: many; v_call: TRBV7-2; cdr3_aa: CASRVTSGTYNEQFF
j_call: TRBJ2-2; clone_size: many; v_call: TRBV5-1; cdr3_aa: CASSLGAGANTGELFF
j_call: TRBJ2-5; clone_size: many; v_call: TRBV5-1; cdr3_aa: CASSSEAGRRETQYF
j_call: TRBJ2-2; clone_size: many; v_call: TRBV4-3; cdr3_aa: CASSRENTGELFF
j_call: TRBJ1-5; clone_size: NA; v_call: TRBV20-1; cdr3_aa: CSARAGGQANQPQHF
j_call: TRBJ2-5; clone_size: many; v_call: TRBV5-5; cdr3_aa: CASRKGGQGETQYF
j_call: TRBJ1-4; clone_size: many; v_call: TRBV2; cdr3_aa: CASSIQGAREKLFF
j_call: TRBJ2-1; clone_size: many; v_call: TRBV20-1; cdr3_aa: CSAQGTGKYNEQFF
j_call: TRBJ2-3; clone_size: NA; v_call: TRBV29-1; cdr3_aa: CSVASRRGTDTQYF
j_call: TRBJ2-4; clone_size: many; v_call: TRBV13; cdr3_aa: CASSPLSAEDIQYF
j_call: TRBJ2-6; clone_size: many; v_call: TRBV20-1; cdr3_aa: CSAGDGANVLTF
j_call: TRBJ2-7; clone_size: many; v_call: TRBV5-1; cdr3_aa: CASSPGTGGTYEQYF
j_call: TRBJ2-2; clone_size: many; v_call: TRBV4-2; cdr3_aa: CASSPKSGRDTGELFF
j_call: TRBJ2-7; clone_size: many; v_call: TRBV20-1; cdr3_aa: CSARDRTVSYEQYF
j_call: TRBJ2-5; clone_size: many; v_call: TRBV29-1; cdr3_aa: CSLTGEDSETQYF
j_call: TRBJ2-7; clone_size: many; v_call: TRBV29-1; cdr3_aa: CSVSRTGVSYEQYF
j_call: TRBJ2-3; clone_size: few; v_call: TRBV9; cdr3_aa: CASSPGTGYTDTQYF
j_call: TRBJ2-7; clone_size: NA; v_call: TRBV7-6; cdr3_aa: CASSLQEGGPYEQYF
j_call: TRBJ2-7; clone_size: many; v_call: TRBV2; cdr3_aa: CASRLGLEAEQYF
j_call: TRBJ2-1; clone_size: many; v_call: TRBV7-2; cdr3_aa: CASSLAQGVAGNNEQFF
j_call: TRBJ2-3; clone_size: many; v_call: TRBV20-1; cdr3_aa: CSARDSFTQYF
j_call: TRBJ1-5; clone_size: few; v_call: TRBV6-2/TRBV6-3; cdr3_aa: CASSRRTGLDQPQHF